Listed here are 8 T cell receptor beta chains from one sample, sequenced in a study of cytomegalovirus exposure and HLA in healthy donors. The primer mix had 60 Vbeta and 13 Jbeta primers. The method was immunoSEQ multiplex PCR; TCRdb's version includes in-frame clones alone and lacks a portion of them. The profile shows around 150,000 clones, 76% of them singletons. Sample: PBMCs. The receptor source for this set is a middle-aged woman in good health and CMV-seronegative.

The chain combines TRBV28 with TRBJ2-1; weak D call: TRBD2 (7 bases). V was cut by 6 bases and J by 6 bases, with 30 bases left in between. Germline V gene sequence: CDR1 MDHEN, CDR2 SYDVKM. The CDR3 sequence is 19 residues long. The CDR3 DNA is TGTGCCAGCAGCCCCTTTTGGCCCTTAAAGGGGGGGGGCATCAATGAGCAGTTCTTC. Its protein is CASSPFWPLKGGGINEQFF.

The chain joins TRBV5-1 to TRBJ2-3, with D possibly being TRBD2 (5 bases). V gave up 0 bases and J gave up 7 bases, with 15 bases separating them. CDR1 is SGHRS, CDR2 YFSETQ, per germline. This CDR3 comprises 15 residues. The CDR3 DNA reads as TGCGCCAGCAGCTTGGAGGCTACCGGACTCTATACGCAGTATTTT. Translation gives CASSLEATGLYTQYF.

The chain employs TRBV10-1 and TRBJ2-3; 11 bases line up with TRBD2. Unmatched junction bases numbered 6, after V lost 3 bases and J lost 7 bases. This CDR3 comprises 15 residues. The germline V gene encodes CDR1 WNHNN and CDR2 SYGVQD (reference sequence). The CDR3 region is CASSDTSGGDYTQYF. As DNA, the CDR3 is TGCGCCAGCAGTGATACTAGCGGGGGAGATTATACGCAGTATTTT.

For the CDR3, the DNA is TGTGCCAGCAGCGTCAGGGACAGTGATAACGAGCAGTACTTC. This translates into CASSVRDSDNEQYF. This sequence joins TRBV7-9 and TRBJ2-7; 7 bases line up with TRBD1. The CDR3 has 14 amino acids. Germline CDR1 reads SEHNR; CDR2 reads FQNEAQ (reference sequence). V shed 5 bases and J 5 bases; nucleotides not matched to a gene: 9.

The CDR3 is CASSSNRGRREQYF. The CDR3 DNA is TGTGCCAGCAGTTCGAACAGGGGGCGAAGGGAGCAGTACTTC. J is TRBJ2-7 and V is TRBV5-8; 9 nucleotides align to TRBD1. Germline V lookup: CDR1 SGHTS, CDR2 YDEGEE. V dropped 5 bases and J dropped 7; count of bases not matched to a gene: 10. The CDR3 sequence is 14 residues long.

The chain employs TRBV5-8 and TRBJ1-2, with D possibly matching TRBD1 (5 bases). V was shortened by 2 bases and J by 4 bases, with 6 bases between the two germline ends. CDR1 and CDR2 from the germline V gene are SGHTS and YDEGEE. This CDR3 is 12 amino acids long. The CDR3 region has the DNA TGTGCCAGCAGCTTTGACAGCTATGGCTACACCTTC. Encoded protein: CASSFDSYGYTF.

There are a few counts of this clone. This sequence joins TRBV10-2 and TRBJ1-5; weak D call: TRBD1 (5 bases). The CDR3 runs to 14 residues. Germline V lookup: CDR1 WSHSY, CDR2 SAAADI. The germline V and J ends were trimmed by 2 bases and 3 bases, with 8 bases remaining between them. CDR3 bases: TGCGCCAGCAGTGAGGACAGATACAATCAGCCCCAGCATTTT. This encodes CASSEDRYNQPQHF.

The genes are TRBV5-4 and TRBJ1-4; D might be TRBD1 (6 bases). Germline V gene data show CDR1 as SGHNT and CDR2 as YYREEE (reference sequence). Between the trimmed V and J ends, which lost 3 bases and 8 bases, there was a span of 20 bases. There are 16 residues in the CDR3. The CDR3 sequence: CASSSLEAGGGEKLFF. The DNA for the CDR3 is TGTGCCAGCAGCTCCCTCGAGGCTGGGGGCGGAGAAAAACTGTTTTTT.